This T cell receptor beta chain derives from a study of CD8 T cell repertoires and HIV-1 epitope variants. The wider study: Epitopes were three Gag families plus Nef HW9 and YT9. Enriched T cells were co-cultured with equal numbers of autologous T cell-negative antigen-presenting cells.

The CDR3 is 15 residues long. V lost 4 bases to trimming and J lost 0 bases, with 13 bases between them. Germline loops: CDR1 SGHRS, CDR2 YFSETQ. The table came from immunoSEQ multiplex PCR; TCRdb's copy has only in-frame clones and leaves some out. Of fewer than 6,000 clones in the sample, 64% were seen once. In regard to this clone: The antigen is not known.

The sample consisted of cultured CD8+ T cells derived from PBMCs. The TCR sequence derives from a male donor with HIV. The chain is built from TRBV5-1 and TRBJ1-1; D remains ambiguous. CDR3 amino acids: CASSLDRNMNTEAFF. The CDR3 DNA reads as TGCGCCAGCAGCCTGGACCGCAACATGAACACTGAAGCTTTCTTT. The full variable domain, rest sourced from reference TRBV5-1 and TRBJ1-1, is KAGVTQTPRYLIKTRGQQVTLSCSPISGHRSVSWYQQTPGQGLQFLFEYFSETQRNKGNFPGRFSGRQFSNSRSEMNVSTLELGDSALYLCASSLDRNMNTEAFFGQGTRLTVV.